This T cell receptor (beta chain) was observed in a study of T cells in Graves' hyperthyroidism and ophthalmopathy. A lack of ophthalmopathy progression within 18 months defined stable Graves' hyperthyroidism. This clonotype was counted only a few times. Researchers amplified the TCR beta CDR3 regions from RNA transcripts. When the TCR CDR3 underwent first-round RT-PCR, the HTBI primer set was used. MiXCR, run by TCRdb on the multiplex PCR reads, gives a single entry per CDR3 protein. The table includes a few hundred thousand distinct CDR3 sequences, just under 15% detected once. This CDR3 is 15 amino acids long. V dropped 0 bases and J dropped 1 base, with 9 bases sitting between them. Germline V gene lookup returns CDR1 SEHNR and CDR2 FQNEAQ (reference sequence).

The sample comprised blood. This sequence originates from a woman aged 25 to 39 with Graves' hyperthyroidism. The rearrangement uses TRBV7-9 and TRBJ1-1, with D hard to call. The CDR3 loop is CASSLAAPTNTEAFF. In DNA form, the CDR3 reads TGTGCCAGCAGCTTAGCGGCTCCGACGAACACTGAAGCTTTCTTT.